Following are 5 T cell receptor beta chains from one sample sequenced in a study of blood T cell repertoires in COVID-19. Produced via immunoSEQ multiplex PCR; TCRdb's table is partial and in-frame only. The data hold 250,000 to 300,000 clones, with around 90% observed a single time. Source material: peripheral blood. These receptors originate from a woman between 65 and 79 years old with COVID-19, enrolled during active disease.

The rearrangement uses TRBV2 and TRBJ1-2, with D hard to call. Germline V gives CDR1 SNHLY, CDR2 FYNNEI. The CDR3 sequence is 13 residues long. V lost 2 bases and J lost 1, with 5 bases in between. CDR3 residues: CASSEHGNYGYTF. CDR3 DNA sequence: TGTGCCAGCAGTGAACACGGTAACTATGGCTACACCTTC.

The rearrangement uses TRBV7-2 and TRBJ1-5, with D maybe TRBD1 (5 bases). V lost 0 bases and J 2 bases, leaving 5 bases between the germline ends. The CDR3 has 14 residues. CDR1 is SGHTA and CDR2 is FQGNSA in the germline V gene. The CDR3 protein is CASSLAGGNQPQHF. CDR3 in DNA: TGTGCCAGCAGCTTAGCAGGGGGCAATCAGCCCCAGCATTTT.

The rearrangement joins TRBV24-1 to TRBJ2-2, with TRBD1 matching over 7 bases. Germline CDR1 KGHDR, CDR2 SFDVKD. This CDR3 contains 14 residues. V lost 7 bases and J lost 1; bases outside the gene matches: 2. This chain's CDR3 is CATRDRLNTGELFF. Written as DNA, the CDR3 is TGTGCCACCAGGGACAGGCTGAACACCGGGGAGCTGTTTTTT.

The V and J genes are TRBV28 and TRBJ2-1; 9 bases line up with TRBD2. The CDR3 length is 15 residues. Trimming removed 5 bases from V and 4 bases from J; junction bases left unmatched: 6. Germline-derived CDR1 and CDR2 are MDHEN and SYDVKM. CDR3 nucleotide sequence: TGTGCCAGCAGTCCATCTAGCGGGGCATACAATGAGCAGTTCTTC. Amino acid sequence: CASSPSSGAYNEQFF.

The chain links TRBV30 to TRBJ1-5; D perhaps matches TRBD1 (5 bases). V was pared by 2 bases and J by 7 bases, with 12 bases between. The germline V gene has CDR1 GTSNPN and CDR2 SVGIG (reference sequence). CDR3 size: 13 residues. The CDR3 DNA is TGTGCCTGGAGTAGCGCAGGGAACCAGCCCCAGCATTTT. Protein: CAWSSAGNQPQHF.